These 16 T cell receptor beta chains came from one sample sequenced in a study of cytomegalovirus exposure and HLA in healthy donors (dated by TCRdb to 2017 to 2019). Libraries were built with the immunoSEQ multiplex PCR assay. For the multiplex PCR, a mixture combining 60 forward primers for TCR Vbeta segments and 13 reverse primers for TCR Jbeta segments was used. The source is immuneACCESS, and TCRdb retained only in-frame sequences with V and J called. Part of the clones is not carried over; for the studies checked, unresolved V genes explain less than half of this, and the remainder is unexplained. The sample contains around 200,000 clones, around 80% of them found a single time. Of the sample, 0.2% to 0.25% is held by the ten largest clones. Source material: PBMCs. The receptors were sampled from a girl aged 2 to 9 in good health and CMV-seronegative.

This chain uses TRBV11-2 with TRBJ2-5, with D unresolved. V lost 1 base and J 0 bases, leaving 12 bases between the germline ends. CDR1 and CDR2 from the germline V gene are SGHAT and FQNNGV. This CDR3 spans 16 amino acids. Here the CDR3 reads CASSLGYGENQETQYF. CDR3 DNA sequence: TGTGCCAGCAGCTTAGGTTACGGTGAGAACCAAGAGACCCAGTACTTC.

Only a few counts were recorded for this clone. The genes are TRBV27 and TRBJ1-3; the D gene is possibly TRBD1 (5 bases). The CDR3 runs to 18 residues. Germline CDR1 reads MNHEY; CDR2 reads SMNVEV (reference sequence). Trimming cost V 6 bases and J 0 bases, with 21 bases left between them. CDR3 sequence (DNA): TGTGCCAGCAGCCCGTGGAGGCGGGGCCTACTCTCTGGAAACACCATATATTTT. Translated: CASSPWRRGLLSGNTIYF.

The genes are TRBV4-1 and TRBJ2-1, with D possibly TRBD2 on 6 matching bases. This CDR3 region has 14 residues. V shed 0 bases and J shed 7 bases, with 10 bases lying between them. Germline V CDR1 and CDR2: MGHRA, YSYEKL. CDR3 DNA sequence: TGCGCCAGCAGCCAAGACGGAGGGTTTAATGAGCAGTTCTTC. It is translated as CASSQDGGFNEQFF.

The CDR3 DNA is TGTGCCAGCAGCAGGGGGTGGAGCGGAGACTACGAGCAGTACTTC. As protein: CASSRGWSGDYEQYF. V usage is TRBV7-8 and J usage is TRBJ2-7, with D tentatively TRBD1 (6 bases). This CDR3 contains 15 residues. The V end was cut by 5 bases, the J end by 3 bases, with 17 bases between. Germline V gene sequence: CDR1 SGHVS, CDR2 FQNEAQ.

In regard to this clone: At one end the junction does not follow the germline gene, possibly because of a read error. The rearrangement joins TRBV2 to TRBJ1-2, with TRBD1 identical over 12 bases. CDR3 size: 14 residues. Germline V lookup: CDR1 SNHLY, CDR2 FYNNEI. The CDR3 spells CASSWDRGPSGCTF. The CDR3 DNA is TGTGCCAGCAGTTGGGACAGGGGGCCTTCTGGCTGCACCTTC. Variable domain in full (rest from reference TRBV2 and TRBJ1-2): EPEVTQTPSHQVTQMGQEVILRCVPISNHLYFYWYRQILGQKVEFLVSFYNNEISEKSEIFDDQFSVERPDGSNFTLKIRSTKLEDSAMYFCASSWDRGPSGCTFGSGTRLTVV.

The chain employs TRBV18 and TRBJ2-6; 9 nucleotides agree with TRBD2. The CDR3 has 18 amino acids. Germline trimming cut 1 base from V and 4 bases from J; bases unmatched to any gene: 8. CDR1 is KGHSH and CDR2 is LQKENI in the germline V gene. Here the CDR3 DNA reads TGTGCCAGCTCACCACTGGCTAGCGGGGTACCCGGGGCCAACGTCCTGACTTTC. Translated: CASSPLASGVPGANVLTF.

This rearrangement joins TRBV10-3 to TRBJ2-5; 10 nucleotides match TRBD1. The germline CDR1 and CDR2 sequences are ENHRY and SYGVKD. The V and J ends lost 5 bases and 5 bases, in that order; junction bases with no gene match: 2. The CDR3 length is 13 residues. The chain's CDR3 is CAISPTGGETQYF. DNA for the CDR3: TGTGCCATCAGTCCGACAGGGGGCGAGACCCAGTACTTC.

This sequence joins TRBV11-2 and TRBJ2-1; D unclear. The V end was cut by 3 bases, the J end by 8 bases, with 2 bases between. Germline lookup yields CDR1 SGHAT and CDR2 FQNNGV. CDR3 length: 10 residues. This CDR3 reads CASSFDEQFF. The CDR3 DNA reads as TGTGCCAGCAGCTTCGATGAGCAGTTCTTC.

The chain joins TRBV9 to TRBJ1-3, with D perhaps TRBD1 (5 bases). Germline V gives CDR1 SGDLS, CDR2 YYNGEE. The CDR3 runs to 14 residues. The V and J ends lost 3 bases and 4 bases respectively, with 11 bases between them. The CDR3 bases are TGTGCCAGCAGCGCCCAGGGCTTGGGAAACACCATATATTTT. Translation gives CASSAQGLGNTIYF.

The rearrangement uses TRBV19 and TRBJ1-2, with TRBD1 matching 8 bases. After removal of 6 bases from V and 6 bases from J, the junction contained 15 bases not matched to a gene. The V gene's germline CDR1 is LNHDA and CDR2 SQIVND (reference sequence). The CDR3 is made up of 16 amino acids. The CDR3 here is CASSPTTGVGIDGYTF. The CDR3 DNA reads TGTGCCAGTAGCCCCACGACAGGGGTGGGTATAGATGGCTACACCTTC.

This chain joins TRBV2 and TRBJ2-2; D ambiguous. The CDR3 totals 14 residues. Trimming took off 2 bases at V and 3 bases at J, with 7 bases between the two ends. Germline assignment: CDR1 SNHLY and CDR2 FYNNEI. CDR3 residues: CASSENRDTGELFF. The CDR3 DNA reads TGTGCCAGCAGTGAAAACCGGGACACCGGGGAGCTGTTTTTT. Supplemented by reference TRBV2 and TRBJ2-2, the full variable domain reads EPEVTQTPSHQVTQMGQEVILRCVPISNHLYFYWYRQILGQKVEFLVSFYNNEISEKSEIFDDQFSVERPDGSNFTLKIRSTKLEDSAMYFCASSENRDTGELFFGEGSRLTVL.

The rearrangement links TRBV9 to TRBJ1-1, with D perhaps TRBD1 (6 bases). CDR1 is SGDLS and CDR2 is YYNGEE in the germline V gene. This CDR3 is 14 amino acids long. The V gene lost 4 bases and the J gene lost 5 bases, with 15 bases spanning the gap. The CDR3 DNA reads TGTGCCAGCAGCAGTGACAGGTTGGGGACTGAAGCTTTCTTT. Amino acids: CASSSDRLGTEAFF.

The rearrangement joins TRBV5-4 to TRBJ2-2; 8 bases align to TRBD2. The CDR3 totals 17 residues. Germline CDR1 is SGHNT and CDR2 is YYREEE (reference sequence). The junction had 14 bases not matched to a gene; V was cut back by 4 bases and J by 6 bases. The CDR3 DNA follows: TGTGCCAGCAGCCCAGGAGGACTAGCCGGCGTCTCCGGGGAGCTGTTTTTT. It codes for CASSPGGLAGVSGELFF.

The chain joins TRBV5-1 to TRBJ2-1; D gene ambiguous. CDR3 length: 12 amino acids. V gave up 4 bases and J gave up 6 bases, with 8 bases separating them. The germline gives CDR1 SGHRS, CDR2 YFSETQ. CDR3 sequence: CASSLVPNEQFF. The DNA for the CDR3 is TGCGCCAGCAGCCTCGTCCCCAATGAGCAGTTCTTC.

The chain combines TRBV27 with TRBJ1-5, with a possible D match to TRBD1 (6 bases). Trimming removed 5 bases from V and 0 bases from J, with 14 bases in between. The germline CDR1 and CDR2 sequences are MNHEY and SMNVEV (reference sequence). CDR3 length: 16 amino acids. CDR3: CASSPRQAYSNQPQHF. As DNA, the CDR3 is TGTGCCAGCAGTCCCAGACAGGCTTATAGCAATCAGCCCCAGCATTTT.

The gene calls are TRBV29-1 and TRBJ1-1, with a weak D call TRBD1 (6 bases). Per the germline V gene, CDR1 is SQVTM and CDR2 is ANQGSEA. With 5 bases removed from V and 0 bases from J, the gap between germline ends came to 10 bases. The CDR3 runs 13 residues. CDR3: CSVTGPLNTEAFF. The CDR3 DNA reads as TGCAGCGTTACAGGGCCATTGAACACTGAAGCTTTCTTT.